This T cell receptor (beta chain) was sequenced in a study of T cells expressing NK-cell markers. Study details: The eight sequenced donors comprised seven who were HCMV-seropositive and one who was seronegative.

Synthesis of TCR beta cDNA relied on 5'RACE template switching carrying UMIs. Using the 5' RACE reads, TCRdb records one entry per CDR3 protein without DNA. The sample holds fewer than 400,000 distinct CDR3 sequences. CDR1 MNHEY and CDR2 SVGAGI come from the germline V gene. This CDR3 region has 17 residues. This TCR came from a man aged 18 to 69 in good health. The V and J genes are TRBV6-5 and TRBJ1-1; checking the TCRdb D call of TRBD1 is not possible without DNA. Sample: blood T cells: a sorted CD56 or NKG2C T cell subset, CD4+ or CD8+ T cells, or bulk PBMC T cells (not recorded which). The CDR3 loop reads CASSYSGFSGSNTEAFF.